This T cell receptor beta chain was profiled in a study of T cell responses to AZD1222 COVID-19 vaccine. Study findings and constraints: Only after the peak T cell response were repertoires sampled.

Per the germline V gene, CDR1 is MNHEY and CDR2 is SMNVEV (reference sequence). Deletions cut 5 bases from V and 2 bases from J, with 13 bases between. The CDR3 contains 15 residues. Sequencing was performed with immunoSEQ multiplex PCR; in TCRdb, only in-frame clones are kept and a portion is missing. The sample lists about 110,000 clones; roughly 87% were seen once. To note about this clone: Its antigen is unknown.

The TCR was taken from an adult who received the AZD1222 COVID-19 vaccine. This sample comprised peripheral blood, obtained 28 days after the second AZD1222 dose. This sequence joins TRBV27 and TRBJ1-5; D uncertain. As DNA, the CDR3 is TGTGCCAGCAGTCCCCCGGAGGCAGGCAATCAGCCCCAGCATTTT. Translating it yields CASSPPEAGNQPQHF.